This TCR beta chain was retrieved from a study of shared T cell receptors in the human thymus. The ends were cut back, 5 bases at V and 3 bases at J, with 7 bases in the middle. The CDR3 has 13 residues. Germline CDR1 reads MGHDK; CDR2 reads SYGVNS. The data were produced by immunoSEQ multiplex PCR, yet TCRdb's version contains in-frame clones alone and is incomplete. The sample carries roughly 500,000 clones, around 78% recorded once. This same sample was also part of a study on human thymus T cells. As that study records: Corrective heart surgery yielded the resections from which the thymus tissue came. Within thymic and blood repertoires, V and J gene usage appeared to be biased.

This sequence originates from a boy in the first two years of life with a congenital heart defect. This sequence joins TRBV25-1 and TRBJ2-2; D remains unclear. Sequencing was carried out using thymocytes. The CDR3 coding sequence is TGTGCCAGCAGTCCCTCGGACACCGGGGAGCTGTTTTTT. Residues: CASSPSDTGELFF.